Shown below are 17 T cell receptor beta chains from a single sample sequenced in a study of shared clonotypes between healthy human individuals. In the naive CD8 group, cells lacked CD45RO and were positively selected for CCR7, so terminally differentiated effector memory CD45RA+ cells were left out. Using immunoSEQ multiplex PCR, the repertoire was profiled, and TCRdb retains in-frame clones only, with some absent. The sample yields about 2 million clones, approximately 94% seen once. The sequenced material came from naive CD8+ T cells sorted from blood. The origin of the receptors is a man aged 18 to 29 in good health.

DNA for the CDR3: TGTGCCAGCAGTTCCTTTCTTGGGGTTGAAGAGACCCAGTACTTC. This codes for CASSSFLGVEETQYF. The chain carries TRBV7-9 and TRBJ2-5; D is ambiguous. The CDR3 has 15 amino acids. CDR1 is SEHNR, CDR2 FQNEAQ, per germline (reference sequence). V dropped 6 bases and J dropped 3 bases, with 17 bases sitting between them.

The V and J genes are TRBV13 and TRBJ2-3; 10 nucleotides align to TRBD1. Germline values: CDR1 PRHDT, CDR2 FYEKMQ (reference sequence). The CDR3 is 14 amino acids. With 8 bases clipped from V and 0 bases from J, the junction kept 2 bases outside the gene matches. The CDR3 DNA is TGTGCCAGCGGACAGGGGGGTAGCACAGATACGCAGTATTTT. It encodes CASGQGGSTDTQYF.

V and J are TRBV6-6 and TRBJ1-3; D is perhaps TRBD1 (5 bases). Germline CDR1 reads MNHNY; CDR2 reads SVGAGI (reference sequence). The V end was cut by 4 bases, the J end by 0 bases, with 10 bases between. The CDR3 extends over 15 amino acids. The CDR3 reads CASSSVTVSGNTIYF. DNA of the CDR3: TGTGCCAGCAGTTCCGTGACAGTCTCTGGAAACACCATATATTTT.

The chain combines TRBV30 with TRBJ1-2; D is unresolved. Trimming took off 5 bases at V and 3 bases at J, with 10 bases between the two ends. CDR3 length: 12 residues. CDR1 and CDR2 from the germline V gene are GTSNPN and SVGIG (reference sequence). The CDR3 DNA reads TGTGCCTGGCAGGAGGGCGACTATGGCTACACCTTC. Translated, it gives CAWQEGDYGYTF.

The rearrangement joins TRBV7-9 to TRBJ2-7; 7 bases fit TRBD1. The J segment lost 5 bases and the V segment lost 5 bases, leaving 12 bases of the junction unmatched. The CDR3 contains 15 residues. CDR1 is SEHNR, CDR2 FQNEAQ, per germline (reference sequence). The CDR3 sequence: CASSPETGFGNEQYF. CDR3 bases: TGTGCCAGCAGCCCAGAGACAGGGTTTGGGAACGAGCAGTACTTC.

This chain joins TRBV25-1 and TRBJ2-2; 12 nucleotides align to TRBD2. V lost 8 bases to trimming and J lost 3 bases; unmatched junction nucleotides: 10. Per the germline V gene, CDR1 is MGHDK and CDR2 is SYGVNS. This CDR3 is 17 amino acids long. CDR3 amino acids: CASLGLAGGPHTGELFF. The CDR3 bases are TGTGCCAGCCTGGGCCTAGCGGGAGGGCCCCACACCGGGGAGCTGTTTTTT.

The chain is built from TRBV9 and TRBJ1-6, with a tentative D call TRBD1 (5 bases). CDR1 is SGDLS, CDR2 YYNGEE, per germline. CDR3 length: 21 residues. V was pared by 0 bases and J by 10 bases, with 32 bases between. The CDR3 here is CASSVGHGGPGPVLRGSPLHF. CDR3 bases: TGTGCCAGCAGCGTAGGTCACGGAGGCCCTGGCCCTGTACTCCGGGGGTCACCCCTCCACTTT.

A note on this clone: This CDR3 is also generated by other DNA sequences in the sample. The rearrangement uses TRBV7-9 and TRBJ1-1; no reliable D call. The V gene lost 3 bases and the J gene lost 5 bases, with 7 bases spanning the gap. CDR3 length equals 12 residues. In germline, CDR1 is SEHNR, CDR2 FQNEAQ (reference sequence). This CDR3 reads CASSFGATEAFF. CDR3 DNA sequence: TGTGCCAGCAGCTTCGGCGCGACTGAAGCTTTCTTT.

V gene TRBV7-6 combines with J gene TRBJ2-7, with a possible D match to TRBD2 (5 bases). This CDR3 contains 16 residues. Germline lookup yields CDR1 SGHVS and CDR2 FNYEAQ. V shed 5 bases and J shed 0 bases, with 17 bases lying between them. Here the CDR3 DNA reads TGTGCCAGCAGCACATCCCAGGACTGGCCCTCCTACGAGCAGTACTTC. Translating gives CASSTSQDWPSYEQYF.

The chain has TRBV27 and TRBJ2-7, with D possibly matching TRBD1 (6 bases). Germline V gene lookup returns CDR1 MNHEY and CDR2 SMNVEV (reference sequence). V lost 6 bases and J lost 6, with 18 bases in between. The CDR3 is 14 residues long. The CDR3, as DNA: TGTGCCAGCAGCCCGACCCTCACAGGGAGCGAGCAGTACTTC. Its translation: CASSPTLTGSEQYF.

Details on this clone: This sample includes further DNA sequences coding for the same CDR3. V usage is TRBV2 and J usage is TRBJ2-1, with 14 bases identical to TRBD2. V dropped 5 bases and J dropped 7; count of bases not matched to a gene: 1. CDR1 is SNHLY and CDR2 is FYNNEI in the germline V gene. The CDR3 runs 14 residues. The DNA for the CDR3 is TGTGCCAGCAGTCGACTAGCGGGGGGGAATGAGCAGTTCTTC. As protein: CASSRLAGGNEQFF.

The chain links TRBV27 to TRBJ2-7; the match to TRBD1 covers 7 bases. This CDR3 contains 14 residues. V lost 6 bases to trimming and J lost 4 bases; unmatched junction nucleotides: 9. Germline lookup yields CDR1 MNHEY and CDR2 SMNVEV (reference sequence). This chain's CDR3 is CASSQGPRGYEQYF. The CDR3, as DNA: TGTGCCAGCAGCCAAGGGCCCAGGGGGTACGAGCAGTACTTC.

This chain's CDR3 is CASSRSVGSHEQYF. The CDR3 region has the DNA TGCGCCAGCAGCCGGAGCGTCGGGTCTCACGAGCAGTACTTC. V gene TRBV4-3 combines with J gene TRBJ2-7; D is undetermined. The CDR3 has 14 amino acids. The germline CDR1 and CDR2 sequences are LGHNA and YSLEER. Deletions cut 4 bases from V and 5 bases from J, with 15 bases between.

The gene calls are TRBV13 and TRBJ2-5; 10 nucleotides agree with TRBD2. J lost 5 bases, V lost 6 bases, and 6 bases had no gene match. The CDR3 sequence is 14 residues long. Germline V gene data show CDR1 as PRHDT and CDR2 as FYEKMQ (reference sequence). CDR3 sequence: CASRERGGPETQYF. In DNA form, the CDR3 reads TGTGCCAGCAGGGAGCGGGGGGGCCCTGAGACCCAGTACTTC.

On this clone: Additional DNA sequences in this sample encode the identical CDR3. The V gene is TRBV19, the J gene TRBJ1-1, with D perhaps matching TRBD1 (6 bases). The germline V gene has CDR1 LNHDA and CDR2 SQIVND (reference sequence). Trimming took 5 bases from V and 7 from J, leaving 8 bases between them. The length of the CDR3 is 11 residues. CDR3 coding DNA: TGTGCCAGTAGTTCGACAGGTGAAGCTTTCTTT. The encoded protein is CASSSTGEAFF.

V usage is TRBV11-2 and J usage is TRBJ2-1; 7 bases fit TRBD2. CDR3 size: 15 residues. Germline V gene sequence: CDR1 SGHAT, CDR2 FQNNGV. V shed 4 bases, J shed 4 bases, and the junction held 7 bases outside the gene matches. The DNA of the CDR3 is TGTGCCAGCAGCTCGCTTGGGGGGGTTTACAATGAGCAGTTCTTC. It specifies CASSSLGGVYNEQFF.

The V and J genes are TRBV7-9 and TRBJ2-3, with TRBD2 matching 10 bases. Losses at the gene ends were 2 bases for V and 4 bases for J; bases not matched to a gene: 3. Germline CDR1 reads SEHNR; CDR2 reads FQNEAQ (reference sequence). The CDR3 length is 15 residues. CDR3 amino acids: CASSLLAGVADTQYF. The CDR3 DNA sequence: TGTGCCAGCAGCTTACTAGCGGGGGTGGCAGATACGCAGTATTTT.